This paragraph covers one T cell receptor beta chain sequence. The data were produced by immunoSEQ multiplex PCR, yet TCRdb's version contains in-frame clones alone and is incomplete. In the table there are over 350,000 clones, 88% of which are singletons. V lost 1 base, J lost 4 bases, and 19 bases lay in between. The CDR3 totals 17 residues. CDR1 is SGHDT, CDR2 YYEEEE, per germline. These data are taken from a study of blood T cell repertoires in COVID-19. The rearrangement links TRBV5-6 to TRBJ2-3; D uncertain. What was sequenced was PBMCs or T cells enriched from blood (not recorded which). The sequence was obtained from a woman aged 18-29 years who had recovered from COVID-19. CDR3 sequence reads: CASSLHVGVYASDTQYF. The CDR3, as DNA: TGTGCCAGCAGCTTGCACGTCGGAGTGTACGCGTCAGATACGCAGTATTTT.